This is a list of T cell receptor beta chains from one sample in a study of neurological immune-mediated disorders. Via MiXCR, TCRdb re-called the 5' RACE reads, giving one row per CDR3 protein. The sample has fewer than 85,000 distinct CDR3 sequences, 3.5% to 4.5% seen once. Source material: PBMCs. The receptors were sampled from a woman aged 55-70 years with multiple sclerosis. The CDR3 runs from the conserved cysteine through the conserved F or W. Fields, in order: clone size, V gene, D gene, CDR3 protein. The D gene is left open where the match is weak. Part of the rows lack a size; the others show once, few, many or a class for expanded clones.

many TRBV20-1 TRBD1 CSAGGTGGRSEAFF
many TRBV20-1 TRBD1 CSASGEGKGAGTEAFF
many TRBV5-8 - CASSLWGGQETQYF
many TRBV6-1 TRBD2 CASRGLAGDQETQYF
many TRBV18 - CASSPSEGMKPQHF
many TRBV5-1 - CASSLVAGGEETQYF
many TRBV5-6 - CASSLAGAGKGEQYF
many TRBV12-3/TRBV12-4 - CASSSRQDPYEQYF
many TRBV4-1 - CASSQDMVQPQHF
- TRBV18 - CASSPPGFTDTQYF